One and the same sample provided the 2 T cell receptor beta chains below, sequenced in a study of T cell responses to AZD1222 COVID-19 vaccine. The data were produced by immunoSEQ multiplex PCR, yet TCRdb's version contains in-frame clones alone and is incomplete. The sample yields about 86,000 clones, about 92% seen once. Sequencing was performed on peripheral blood, taken on day 0 of AZD1222 vaccination. The receptors were gathered from an adult in good health.

The chain uses TRBV30 and TRBJ2-2, with 12 bases lining up with TRBD1. The CDR3 has 14 residues. The V gene end was trimmed by 5 bases and the J gene end by 6 bases; junction bases not matched to a gene: 4. Germline V gives CDR1 GTSNPN, CDR2 SVGIG (reference sequence). In nucleotides, the CDR3 is TGTGCCTGGGGGACAGGGGGCGCGGCCGGGGAGCTGTTTTTT. It yields the protein CAWGTGGAAGELFF.

The chain combines TRBV5-6 with TRBJ1-5, with 8 bases that match TRBD1. The CDR3 runs to 15 residues. V dropped 2 bases and J dropped 3; count of bases not matched to a gene: 4. Germline V lookup: CDR1 SGHDT, CDR2 YYEEEE. The CDR3 spells CASSLVGQDNQPQHF. The CDR3 DNA is TGTGCCAGCAGCTTAGTGGGACAGGACAATCAGCCCCAGCATTTT. Filled out from reference TRBV5-6 and TRBJ1-5, the complete variable domain reads DAGVTQSPTHLIKTRGQQVTLRCSPKSGHDTVSWYQQALGQGPQFIFQYYEEEERQRGNFPDRFSGHQFPNYSSELNVNALLLGDSALYLCASSLVGQDNQPQHFGDGTRLSIL.